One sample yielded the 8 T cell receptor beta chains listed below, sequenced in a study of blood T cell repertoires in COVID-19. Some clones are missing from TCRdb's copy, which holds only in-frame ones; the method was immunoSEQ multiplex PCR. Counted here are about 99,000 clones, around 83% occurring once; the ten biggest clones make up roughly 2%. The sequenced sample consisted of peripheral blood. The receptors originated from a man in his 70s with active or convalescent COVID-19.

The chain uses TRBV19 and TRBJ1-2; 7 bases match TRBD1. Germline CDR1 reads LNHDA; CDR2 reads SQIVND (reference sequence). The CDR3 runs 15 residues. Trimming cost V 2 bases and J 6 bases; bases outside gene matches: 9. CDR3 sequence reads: CASSIIQGNGHGYTF. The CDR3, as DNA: TGTGCCAGTAGTATAATACAGGGGAATGGTCATGGCTACACCTTC.

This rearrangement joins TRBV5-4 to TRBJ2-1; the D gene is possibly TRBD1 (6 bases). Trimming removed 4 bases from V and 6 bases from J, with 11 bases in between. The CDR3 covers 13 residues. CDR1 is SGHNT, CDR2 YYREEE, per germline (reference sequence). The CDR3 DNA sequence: TGTGCCAGCAGCCCCGGACAGTTCAATGAGCAGTTCTTC. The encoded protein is CASSPGQFNEQFF.

The DNA of the CDR3 is TGCGCCAGCAGCTCGGACAGGTCCACAGATACGCAGTATTTT. It is translated as CASSSDRSTDTQYF. V usage is TRBV5-1 and J usage is TRBJ2-3; TRBD1 aligns across 7 bases. Germline assignment: CDR1 SGHRS and CDR2 YFSETQ. Unmatched junction bases numbered 3, after V lost 3 bases and J lost 2 bases. This CDR3 spans 14 amino acids.

The CDR3 DNA reads TGCGCCAGCAGCTACGGACAGGGGTCTGAAAAACTGTTTTTT. It yields the protein CASSYGQGSEKLFF. The V and J genes are TRBV5-1 and TRBJ1-4, with 9 bases aligning to TRBD1. The CDR3 runs to 14 residues. Losses at the gene ends were 3 bases for V and 7 bases for J; bases not matched to a gene: 4. Germline CDR1 SGHRS, CDR2 YFSETQ.

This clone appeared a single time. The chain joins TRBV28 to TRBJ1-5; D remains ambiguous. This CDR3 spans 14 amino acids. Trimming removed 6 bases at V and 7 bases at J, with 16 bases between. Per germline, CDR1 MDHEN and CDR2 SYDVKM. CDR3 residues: CASSGLFQVQPQHF. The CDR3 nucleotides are TGTGCCAGCAGCGGACTGTTTCAGGTGCAGCCCCAGCATTTT.

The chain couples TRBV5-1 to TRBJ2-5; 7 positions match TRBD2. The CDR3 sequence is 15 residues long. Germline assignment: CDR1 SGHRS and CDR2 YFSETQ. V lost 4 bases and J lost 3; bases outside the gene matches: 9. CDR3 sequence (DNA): TGCGCCAGCAGCGGAGGGGCGCTAGCGGAAGAGACCCAGTACTTC. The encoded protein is CASSGGALAEETQYF.

The CDR3 is CASSPISGGAGNTIYF. CDR3 nucleotides: TGTGCCAGCAGCCCCATCTCGGGGGGGGCCGGAAACACCATATATTTT. The chain combines TRBV7-2 with TRBJ1-3; a weak D match, TRBD1 (6 bases). Deletions cut 5 bases from V and 4 bases from J, with 18 bases between. The CDR3 totals 16 residues. In germline, CDR1 is SGHTA, CDR2 FQGNSA.

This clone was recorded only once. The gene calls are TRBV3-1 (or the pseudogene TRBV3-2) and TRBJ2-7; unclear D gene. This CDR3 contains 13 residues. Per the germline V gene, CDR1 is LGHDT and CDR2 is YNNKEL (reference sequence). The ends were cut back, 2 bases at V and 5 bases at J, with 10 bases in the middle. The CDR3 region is CASSQSFLHEQYF. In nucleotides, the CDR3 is TGTGCCAGCAGCCAATCTTTCCTCCACGAGCAGTACTTC.